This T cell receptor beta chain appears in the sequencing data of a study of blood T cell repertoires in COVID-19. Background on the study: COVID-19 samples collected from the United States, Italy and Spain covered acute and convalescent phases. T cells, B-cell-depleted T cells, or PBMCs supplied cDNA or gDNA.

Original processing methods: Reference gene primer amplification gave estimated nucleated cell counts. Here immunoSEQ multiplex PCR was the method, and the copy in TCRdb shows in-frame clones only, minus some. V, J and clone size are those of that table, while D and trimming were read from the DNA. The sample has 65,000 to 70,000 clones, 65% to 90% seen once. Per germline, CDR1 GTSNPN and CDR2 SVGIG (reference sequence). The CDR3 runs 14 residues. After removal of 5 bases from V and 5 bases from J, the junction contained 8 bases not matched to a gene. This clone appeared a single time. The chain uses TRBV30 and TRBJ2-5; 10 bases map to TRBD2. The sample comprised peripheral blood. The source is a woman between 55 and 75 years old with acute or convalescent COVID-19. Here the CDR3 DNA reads TGTGCCTGGGGGATAGCGGGAGGACGGGAGACCCAGTACTTC. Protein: CAWGIAGGRETQYF.